This entry describes one T cell receptor beta chain. Here immunoSEQ multiplex PCR was the method, and the copy in TCRdb shows in-frame clones only, minus some. This table holds approximately 30,000 clones, 80% to 90% found once. These data belong to a study of T cells in localized non-small cell lung cancer. There are 14 residues in the CDR3. Trimming removed 7 bases from V and 0 bases from J; junction bases left unmatched: 2. In germline, CDR1 is LNHDA, CDR2 SQIVND (reference sequence). The clonotype comes from a woman between 18 and 50 years old with stage I lung adenocarcinoma. Sample: peripheral blood, taken before any cancer treatment. V is TRBV19 and J is TRBJ1-4; 7 nucleotides align to TRBD1. The CDR3 sequence is CASKQGSTNEKLFF. CDR3 DNA: TGTGCCAGTAAACAGGGGTCAACTAATGAAAAACTGTTTTTT.